The TCR beta chain under discussion was sequenced for a study of blood T cell repertoires in COVID-19. Study-wide background: The study drew acute and convalescent COVID-19 samples from the United States, Italy and Spain.

The CDR3 is 15 residues long. Per the germline V gene, CDR1 is SNHLY and CDR2 is FYNNEI. The V and J ends lost 8 bases and 7 bases respectively, with 20 bases between them. Those who participated ranged in age from 18 to 89 years and resided in approximately 26 US areas. Two negative PCRs, clearance, or symptom resolution had been documented for recovered Cohort 3 donors. Original handling: Estimation of nucleated cell counts relied on the amplification of reference gene primers. Assay: immunoSEQ multiplex PCR; the TCRdb copy retains only in-frame clones and omits some. V, J and clone size reflect that table, while D and trimming were determined from the DNA. The sample has 500,000 or so clones, roughly 90% seen once; the top ten hold roughly 0.72%.

This chain uses TRBV2 with TRBJ2-2, with D tentatively TRBD2 (7 bases). This clonotype was obtained from a woman aged 18 to 35 who had recovered from COVID-19. Sequencing used PBMCs or T cells enriched from blood (not recorded which). In DNA form, the CDR3 reads TGTGCCAGCGTCTCCAAGGGGGGGGCCCTCGGGGAGCTGTTTTTT. It is translated as CASVSKGGALGELFF.